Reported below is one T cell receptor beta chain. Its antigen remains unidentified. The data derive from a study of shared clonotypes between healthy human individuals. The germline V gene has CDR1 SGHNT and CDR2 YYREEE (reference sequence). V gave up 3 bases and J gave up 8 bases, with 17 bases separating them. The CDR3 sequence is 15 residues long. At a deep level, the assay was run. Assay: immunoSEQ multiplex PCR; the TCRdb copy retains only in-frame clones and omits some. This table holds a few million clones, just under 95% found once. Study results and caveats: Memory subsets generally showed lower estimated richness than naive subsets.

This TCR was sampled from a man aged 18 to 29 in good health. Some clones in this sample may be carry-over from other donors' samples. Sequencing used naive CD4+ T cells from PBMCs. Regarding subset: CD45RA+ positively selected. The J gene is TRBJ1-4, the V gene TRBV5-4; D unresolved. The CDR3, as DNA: TGTGCCAGCAGCTCCCAAACTGACATAGGGGAAAAACTGTTTTTT. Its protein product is CASSSQTDIGEKLFF.